This entry lists 22 T cell receptor beta chains sequenced from one sample in a study of shared clonotypes between healthy human individuals. The method was immunoSEQ multiplex PCR; TCRdb's version includes in-frame clones alone and lacks a portion of them. The table includes approximately 530,000 clones, almost 97% detected once. Specimen: naive CD4+ T cells sorted from blood. Subset specified: CD45RA+ positively selected. The receptors shown here come from a woman in her 30s in good health.

This clone was observed once. The chain couples TRBV10-3 to TRBJ1-4, with 8 positions matching TRBD1. After removal of 8 bases from V and 6 bases from J, the junction contained 5 bases not matched to a gene. Germline V gene lookup returns CDR1 ENHRY and CDR2 SYGVKD. This CDR3 is built from 13 residues. In DNA form, the CDR3 reads TGTGCCATCGGACAGGGTGCGGATGAAAAACTGTTTTTT. Its translation is CAIGQGADEKLFF.

This clone was detected once. The chain has TRBV28 and TRBJ1-2, with D possibly TRBD1 on 5 matching bases. Trimming took 4 bases from V and 5 from J, leaving 17 bases between them. CDR3 length: 15 residues. Germline V gene data show CDR1 as MDHEN and CDR2 as SYDVKM. CDR3 sequence (DNA): TGTGCCAGCAGTTCCTCTTCCGGGGCCGATTATGGCTACACCTTC. It codes for CASSSSSGADYGYTF.

The rearrangement joins TRBV15 to TRBJ2-7; 10 nucleotides agree with TRBD2. The germline CDR1 and CDR2 sequences are LNHNV and YYDKDF (reference sequence). The CDR3 consists of 15 residues. V was clipped by 1 base and J by 12 bases; unmatched bases: 12. The CDR3 region has the DNA TGTGCCACCAGCAGAGCGTGGCTAGCGGGAGAGTTTCCGTACTTC. It specifies CATSRAWLAGEFPYF.

The chain recombines TRBV5-1 with TRBJ2-3, with D hard to call. The CDR3 runs 16 residues. V was clipped by 0 bases and J by 2 bases, with 13 bases between them. Germline V CDR1 and CDR2: SGHRS, YFSETQ. The CDR3 DNA is TGCGCCAGCAGCTTGGCGGAGTCAAGGGCCACAGATACGCAGTATTTT. Translating gives CASSLAESRATDTQYF.

The V call is TRBV23-1, the J call TRBJ1-5, with a tentative D call TRBD1 (5 bases). TRBV23-1 is reported as an ORF; its role is uncertain. The CDR3 sequence is 17 residues long. Between the trimmed V and J ends, which lost 6 bases and 2 bases, there was a span of 20 bases. CDR3 in DNA: TGCGCCAGCAGCCAAGATTCGGGGGTGTCCGGCAATCAGCCCCAGCATTTT. Translating it yields CASSQDSGVSGNQPQHF.

The rearrangement links TRBV28 to TRBJ2-3; D not resolved. The CDR3 sequence is 15 residues long. In germline, CDR1 is MDHEN, CDR2 SYDVKM. V shed 6 bases and J shed 2 bases, with 15 bases lying between them. The CDR3 loop is CASSPAADLTDTQYF. The DNA of the CDR3 is TGTGCCAGCAGCCCGGCGGCGGATCTCACAGATACGCAGTATTTT.

The chain links TRBV19 to TRBJ1-5; no clear D gene. The CDR3 length is 15 residues. V was trimmed by 6 bases and J by 2 bases, leaving 14 bases between them. CDR1 LNHDA and CDR2 SQIVND come from the germline V gene (reference sequence). CDR3 nucleotides: TGTGCCAGTAGATCAAAGGGAGTGGGCAATCAGCCCCAGCATTTT. Encoded protein: CASRSKGVGNQPQHF.

V gene TRBV4-1 combines with J gene TRBJ2-7; 9 bases align to TRBD2. The CDR3 has 16 residues. Germline CDR1 reads MGHRA; CDR2 reads YSYEKL. J was trimmed by 0 bases and V by 4 bases; bases with no gene match: 7. CDR3 residues: CASSRGAGGSSYEQYF. The CDR3 DNA is TGCGCCAGCAGCCGAGGGGCGGGAGGGAGCTCCTACGAGCAGTACTTC.

This chain joins TRBV7-8 and TRBJ2-4, with D unresolved. From germline, CDR1 is SGHVS and CDR2 FQNEAQ. The length of the CDR3 is 13 residues. The germline V and J ends were trimmed by 1 base and 4 bases, with 5 bases remaining between them. In DNA form, the CDR3 reads TGTGCCAGCAGCTTAGGGGGAAAAAACATTCAGTACTTC. This gives the protein CASSLGGKNIQYF.

This chain links TRBV28 with TRBJ2-7; 9 bases agree with TRBD2. Germline V gives CDR1 MDHEN, CDR2 SYDVKM. The CDR3 is 15 amino acids. With 1 base clipped from V and 3 bases from J, the junction kept 4 bases outside the gene matches. The CDR3 nucleotides are TGTGCCAGCAGTTTATCCCTAGCGGGGAGCTACGAGCAGTACTTC. This translates into CASSLSLAGSYEQYF.

The chain joins TRBV9 to TRBJ2-2, with 7 bases lining up with TRBD1. The CDR3 runs to 15 residues. CDR1 SGDLS and CDR2 YYNGEE come from the germline V gene. The ends lost 4 bases at V and 6 bases at J; junction bases unmatched: 9. CDR3 protein: CASSLSTGFAGELFF. CDR3 sequence (DNA): TGTGCCAGCAGCTTGTCGACAGGGTTCGCCGGGGAGCTGTTTTTT. Full variable domain (remainder filled in from reference TRBV9 and TRBJ2-2): DSGVTQTPKHLITATGQRVTLRCSPRSGDLSVYWYQQSLDQGLQFLIQYYNGEERAKGNILERFSAQQFPDLHSELNLSSLELGDSALYFCASSLSTGFAGELFFGEGSRLTVL.

The chain combines TRBV27 with TRBJ1-6, with no clear D. From germline, CDR1 is MNHEY and CDR2 SMNVEV (reference sequence). The V and J ends lost 1 base and 7 bases respectively, with 8 bases between them. The CDR3 has 14 residues. Written as DNA, the CDR3 is TGTGCCAGCAGTTTATTCGGCCTGAATTCACCCCTCCACTTT. It encodes CASSLFGLNSPLHF.

This clone was found once. The chain uses TRBV27 and TRBJ1-2, with a tentative D call TRBD1 (6 bases). The CDR3 runs to 15 residues. Trimming left V 6 bases short and J 8 bases short, with 22 bases between. Germline V gives CDR1 MNHEY, CDR2 SMNVEV (reference sequence). CDR3 in DNA: TGTGCCAGCAGCTCGACAGGAGCCCCCTCAGGGGGCTACACCTTC. Translated, it gives CASSSTGAPSGGYTF.

This clone was seen once. The rearrangement links TRBV5-6 to TRBJ1-4; D gene unclear. There are 14 residues in the CDR3. CDR1 and CDR2 from the germline V gene are SGHDT and YYEEEE. Trimming pared 4 bases from V and 2 bases from J, leaving 9 bases between. CDR3 protein: CASSRPGTNEKLFF. The CDR3 DNA follows: TGTGCCAGCAGCAGACCGGGGACTAATGAAAAACTGTTTTTT.

The chain carries TRBV7-2 and TRBJ1-5; D is ambiguous. CDR3 length: 14 amino acids. Looked up from germline, CDR1 is SGHTA and CDR2 is FQGNSA. Trimming removed 1 base from V and 2 bases from J, with 6 bases in between. CDR3 region: CASSLEFGNQPQHF. CDR3 nucleotides: TGTGCCAGCAGCTTAGAGTTTGGCAATCAGCCCCAGCATTTT.

This clone was counted a single time. This rearrangement joins TRBV28 to TRBJ2-7, with 16 bases identical to TRBD2. Germline CDR1 and CDR2: MDHEN and SYDVKM. The trim removed 4 bases at V and 0 bases at J, leaving 6 bases unmatched. The CDR3 sequence is 18 residues long. The CDR3 loop reads CASSSGTSGRAYSYEQYF. CDR3 DNA: TGTGCCAGCAGTTCCGGGACTAGCGGGAGGGCTTACTCCTACGAGCAGTACTTC.

In nucleotides, the CDR3 is TGTGCCAGTAGTCAGGTGGGAGGACAGGGGGCGCGGGGCGAGCAGTTCTTC. Translating gives CASSQVGGQGARGEQFF. This chain uses TRBV19 with TRBJ2-1; 11 bases map to TRBD1. Germline loops: CDR1 LNHDA, CDR2 SQIVND (reference sequence). Unmatched junction bases numbered 16, after V lost 5 bases and J lost 10 bases. The CDR3 totals 17 residues.

This clone was seen more than once but under ten times. Its ends do not fully match the called genes, so a read error is possible. This chain connects TRBV30 to TRBJ1-2, with D possibly TRBD1 on 5 matching bases. Per germline, CDR1 GTSNPN and CDR2 SVGIG (reference sequence). The CDR3 sequence is 11 residues long. Here the CDR3 DNA reads TGTGCCTGGAGCGCCGGGGGAGCTTTCGTCTTC. As protein: CAWSAGGAFVF.

V is TRBV5-1 and J is TRBJ2-3; the D gene is possibly TRBD1 (7 bases). V shed 3 bases and J shed 9 bases, with 20 bases lying between them. The CDR3 runs to 15 residues. The germline CDR1 and CDR2 sequences are SGHRS and YFSETQ. The DNA for the CDR3 is TGCGCCAGCAGCTGGAGGGACAGAGATCCTTCGACGCAGTATTTT. Protein product: CASSWRDRDPSTQYF.

V and J are TRBV6-6 and TRBJ2-6; 7 bases agree with TRBD1. The CDR3 extends over 15 amino acids. Germline assignment: CDR1 MNHNY and CDR2 SVGAGI (reference sequence). V trimming: 5 bases; J trimming: 4 bases; junction bases outside the gene matches: 5. The CDR3 sequence is CASSTTGSGANVLTF. The CDR3 coding sequence is TGTGCCAGCAGTACGACAGGGTCAGGGGCCAACGTCCTGACTTTC.

This sequence joins TRBV18 and TRBJ1-2; a possible D gene is TRBD1 (6 bases). The germline CDR1 and CDR2 sequences are KGHSH and LQKENI. Trimming left V 4 bases short and J 4 bases short, with 13 bases between. This CDR3 is built from 14 residues. CDR3 residues: CASSLPGQIYGYTF. In DNA, the CDR3 is TGTGCCAGCTCACTGCCGGGACAAATCTATGGCTACACCTTC.

The genes are TRBV4-2 and TRBJ2-3; D gene uncertain. Germline CDR1 and CDR2: LGHNA and YNFKEQ. The V and J ends lost 0 bases and 2 bases respectively, with 9 bases between them. The CDR3 has 15 residues. The CDR3 sequence is CASSQESEYTDTQYF. DNA of the CDR3: TGTGCCAGCAGCCAAGAGTCAGAGTACACAGATACGCAGTATTTT.